This T cell receptor (beta chain) derives from a study of somatic mutations in cytotoxic T cells in rheumatoid arthritis (dated by TCRdb to about 2017). Regarding the research as a whole: Patient peripheral blood (about 31 ml EDTA) was drawn right after diagnosis and before any treatment started. In newly diagnosed rheumatoid arthritis without treatment, the study examined if expanded CD8+ T-cell clones harbor somatic mutations, relying on TCRB deep sequencing to characterize clonality. TCRB deep sequencing covered 50 to 75 patients with rheumatoid arthritis along with 15 to 25 healthy controls. Patients and controls did not essentially differ in median age, which was nearly identical between the groups. Some T-cell populations stained with V beta antibodies were sorted by flow on a FACSAria II or Sony SH800 to nearly 100% purity, with sorted V beta1+ cells additionally subjected to TCRB sequencing.

The immunoSEQ assay was applied to genomic DNA for TCRB CDR3 sequencing. In the authors' own workflow: Published virus-specific TCRB sequences were compared with patient CD8+ clones larger than 1%, and only a few matches were found. Analyses were restricted to productive TCRB rearrangements. Defining a clone by its unique TCRB CDR3 sequence, the study calculated clonality as a productive clonality index derived from Shannon entropy. Repertoire overlap between two samples was calculated from the template counts of each clone relative to total templates per sample. A correlation with a Spearman r of over 0.55 was found between V-gene usage by flow cytometry and V-gene usage by TCRB sequencing. Not all clones reach the TCRdb copy of this immuneACCESS table, which keeps in-frame sequences only. Checked studies attribute under half of the gap to unresolved V genes and leave the rest unexplained. V, J and clone size were drawn from that table, and D and trimming were deduced from the DNA. Recorded for this sample are 15,000 to 20,000 clones; 60% to 80% of them occurred a single time. Clones ranked in the top ten supply roughly 10% of the sample.

The paper as a whole reports these results and caveats: Healthy controls showed no age-related increase in CD8+ clonality, whereas patients did (Spearman r ≈ 0.49). CD8+ T-cell clonality did not differ significantly between rheumatoid arthritis patients and age-matched healthy controls. The expanded CD8+ clones had unknown antigen targets, and not appearing in virus-specific databases did not rule out that they were virus-specific. The largest CD8+ clone made up more than 20% of CD8+ cells in about an eighth of the roughly 60 patients, and blood and synovial fluid shared several identical CD8+ TCRB sequences. The slight underrepresentation of TRBV07 in patients was not corrected for multiple comparisons.

The CDR3, cysteine through phenylalanine, is 16 amino acids long. Only the CDR3 DNA stays, 48 bases, in frame from base 1. The V and J ends are trimmed by 3 bases and 11 bases, leaving 20 bases between them. According to the germline V gene, CDR1 reads SGHTA and CDR2 reads FQGNSA. Positive magnetic bead selection on an AutoMACS was used to isolate CD4+ and CD8+ cells, with flow cytometry used to check purity. Clonal expansions were first screened by flow cytometry with a TCR V beta antibody panel, then characterized by TCRB deep sequencing of sorted CD8+ fractions. Peripheral blood mononuclear cells were obtained using density gradient separation with Ficoll-Paque PLUS. DNA was extracted from CD4-enriched, CD8-enriched or PBMC samples with Nucleospin Tissue or Tissue XS kits and quantified with a Qubit 2.0 fluorometer. Comment on this clone: The antigen it recognizes is unknown. No much larger clone exists at a distance of one base, and base qualities are not known.

The TCR sequence derives from an adult with rheumatoid arthritis. The chain was built from TRBV7-2 and TRBJ1-6, with no D gene named confidently. The sequenced sample was CD8+ T cells sorted from blood. CDR3 loop: CASSFRRGFESPPLHF. The DNA sequence reads TGTGCCAGCAGCTTCCGTCGCGGGTTCGAGAGTCCACCCCTCCACTTT.